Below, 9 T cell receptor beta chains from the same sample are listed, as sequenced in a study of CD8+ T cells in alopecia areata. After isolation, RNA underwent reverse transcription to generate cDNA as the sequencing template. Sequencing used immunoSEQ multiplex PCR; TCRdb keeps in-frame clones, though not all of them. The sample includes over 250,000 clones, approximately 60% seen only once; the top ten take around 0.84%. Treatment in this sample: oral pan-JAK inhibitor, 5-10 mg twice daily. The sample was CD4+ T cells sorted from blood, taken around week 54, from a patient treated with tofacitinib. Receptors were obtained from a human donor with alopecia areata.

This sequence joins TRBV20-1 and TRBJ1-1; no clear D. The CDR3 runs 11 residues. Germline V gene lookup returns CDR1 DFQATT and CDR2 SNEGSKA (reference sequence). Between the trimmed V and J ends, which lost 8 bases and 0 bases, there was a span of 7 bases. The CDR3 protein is CSRYMNTEAFF. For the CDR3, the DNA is TGCAGTCGTTACATGAACACTGAAGCTTTCTTT.

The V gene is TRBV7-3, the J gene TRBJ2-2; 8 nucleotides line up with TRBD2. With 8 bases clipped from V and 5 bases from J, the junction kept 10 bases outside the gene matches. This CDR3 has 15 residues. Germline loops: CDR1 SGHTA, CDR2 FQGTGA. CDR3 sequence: CASASGLGSTGELFF. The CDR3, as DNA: TGTGCCAGCGCATCGGGACTAGGGTCGACCGGGGAGCTGTTTTTT. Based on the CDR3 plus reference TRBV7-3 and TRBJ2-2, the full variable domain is GAGVSQTPSNKVTEKGKYVELRCDPISGHTALYWYRQSLGQGPEFLIYFQGTGAADDSGLPNDRFFAVRPEGSVSTLKIQRTERGDSAVYLCASASGLGSTGELFFGEGSRLTVL.

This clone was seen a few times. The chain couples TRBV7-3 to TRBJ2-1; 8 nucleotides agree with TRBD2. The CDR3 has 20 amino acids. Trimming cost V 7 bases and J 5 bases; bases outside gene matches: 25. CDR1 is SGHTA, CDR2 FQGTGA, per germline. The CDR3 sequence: CASIRRVRTSIRTEDNEQFF. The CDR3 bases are TGTGCCAGCATTAGAAGGGTCCGGACTAGCATCCGAACGGAGGACAATGAGCAGTTCTTC.

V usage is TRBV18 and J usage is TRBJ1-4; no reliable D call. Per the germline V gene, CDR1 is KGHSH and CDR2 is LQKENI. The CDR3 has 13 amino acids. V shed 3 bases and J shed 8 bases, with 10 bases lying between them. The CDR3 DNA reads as TGTGCCAGCTCACCCGCCGGGGAAGAAAAACTGTTTTTT. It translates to CASSPAGEEKLFF.

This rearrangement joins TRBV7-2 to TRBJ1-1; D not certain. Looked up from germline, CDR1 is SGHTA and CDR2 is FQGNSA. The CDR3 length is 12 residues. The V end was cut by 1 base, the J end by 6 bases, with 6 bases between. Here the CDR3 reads CASSLGPAEAFF. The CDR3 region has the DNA TGTGCCAGCAGCTTAGGACCAGCTGAAGCTTTCTTT.

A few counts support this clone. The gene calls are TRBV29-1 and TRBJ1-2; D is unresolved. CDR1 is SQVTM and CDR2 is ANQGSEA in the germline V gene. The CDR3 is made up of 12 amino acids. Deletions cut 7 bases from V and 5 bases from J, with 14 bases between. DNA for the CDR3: TGCAGCGCTTCAACGGCTGGGTATGGCTACACCTTC. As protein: CSASTAGYGYTF.

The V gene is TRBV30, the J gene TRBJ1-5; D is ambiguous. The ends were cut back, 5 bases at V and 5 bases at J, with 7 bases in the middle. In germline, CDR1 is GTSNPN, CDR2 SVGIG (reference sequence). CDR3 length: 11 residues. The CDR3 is CAWGRDQPQHF. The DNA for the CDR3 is TGTGCCTGGGGAAGGGATCAGCCCCAGCATTTT.

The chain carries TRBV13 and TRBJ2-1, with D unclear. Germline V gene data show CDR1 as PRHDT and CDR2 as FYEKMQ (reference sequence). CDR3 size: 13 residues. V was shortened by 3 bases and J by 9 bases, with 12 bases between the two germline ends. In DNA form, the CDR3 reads TGTGCCAGCAGCTTCTTTCGGGTCCGTGAGCAGTTCTTC. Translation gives CASSFFRVREQFF.

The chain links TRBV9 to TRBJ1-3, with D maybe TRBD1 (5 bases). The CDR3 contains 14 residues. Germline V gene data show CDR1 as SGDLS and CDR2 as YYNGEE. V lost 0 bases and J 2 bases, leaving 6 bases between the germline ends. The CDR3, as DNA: TGTGCCAGCAGCGTAGGGGACGCTGGAAACACCATATATTTT. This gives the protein CASSVGDAGNTIYF.